This record looks at one T cell receptor (beta chain) sequence and its context. Its specificity is unknown. This entry comes from a study of cytomegalovirus exposure and HLA in healthy donors. The wider study: A subsequent analysis stated that the roughly 120 validation repertoires were run on the same platform as the 650 to 850 first-cohort repertoires. Regarding the study as a whole: Subsequent analysis of the 100 to 150 validation repertoires found a tendency for first-cohort TCR clusters to co-occur. Researchers counted 180 or so TCR beta chains as cytomegalovirus-associated.

From germline, CDR1 is LNHDA and CDR2 SQIVND (reference sequence). V lost 7 bases, J lost 4 bases, and 2 bases stayed unmatched. The CDR3 runs 14 residues. The table came from immunoSEQ multiplex PCR; TCRdb's copy has only in-frame clones and leaves some out. In the table there are about 98,000 clones, roughly nine tenths of which are singletons. This clonotype was sampled from a man younger than 30 in good health and CMV-seropositive. Sequenced input: PBMCs. The chain is built from TRBV19 and TRBJ2-1, with 12 bases aligning to TRBD1. As DNA, the CDR3 is TGTGCCAGTACGGGACAGGGGGCTTACAATGAGCAGTTCTTC. Translated: CASTGQGAYNEQFF.